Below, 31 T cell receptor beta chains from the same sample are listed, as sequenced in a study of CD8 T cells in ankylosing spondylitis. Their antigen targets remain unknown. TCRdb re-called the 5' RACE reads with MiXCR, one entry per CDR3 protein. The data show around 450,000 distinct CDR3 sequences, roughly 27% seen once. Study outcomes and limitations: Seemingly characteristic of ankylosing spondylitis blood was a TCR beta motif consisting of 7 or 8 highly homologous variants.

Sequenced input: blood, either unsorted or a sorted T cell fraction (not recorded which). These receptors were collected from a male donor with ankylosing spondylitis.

Here the CDR3 DNA reads TGTGCCATCAGTGATAGGCCGAGGGGTCAGGGTGAGCAGTTCTTC. Translating it yields CAISDRPRGQGEQFF. V is TRBV10-3 and J is TRBJ2-1; TRBD1 or TRBD2 may be the D gene (5 bases each). The germline CDR1 and CDR2 sequences are ENHRY and SYGVKD. The CDR3 sequence is 15 residues long. V was clipped by 3 bases and J by 9 bases, with 18 bases between them.

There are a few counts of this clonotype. The CDR3 loop reads CASSTGSKTEAFF. The CDR3 DNA reads TGTGCCAGCAGTACAGGGTCCAAGACTGAAGCTTTCTTT. The V call is TRBV27, the J call TRBJ1-1; possible D gene TRBD1, 6 bases. Trimming took 5 bases from V and 5 from J, leaving 12 bases between them. The length of the CDR3 is 13 residues. Germline CDR1 MNHEY, CDR2 SMNVEV (reference sequence).

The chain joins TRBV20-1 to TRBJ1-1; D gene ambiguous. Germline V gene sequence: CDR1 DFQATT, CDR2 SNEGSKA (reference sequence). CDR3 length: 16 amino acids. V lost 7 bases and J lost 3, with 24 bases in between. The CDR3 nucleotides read TGCAGTGGCGTAGTCATGGCGAGCCGGAAATACACTGAAGCTTTCTTT. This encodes CSGVVMASRKYTEAFF.

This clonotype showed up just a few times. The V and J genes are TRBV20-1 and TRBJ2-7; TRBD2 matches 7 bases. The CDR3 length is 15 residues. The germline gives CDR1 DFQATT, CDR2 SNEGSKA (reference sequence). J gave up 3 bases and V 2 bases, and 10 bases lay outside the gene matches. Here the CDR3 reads CSARSPDRDYYEQYF. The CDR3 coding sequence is TGCAGTGCTAGATCCCCCGACCGGGACTACTACGAGCAGTACTTC.

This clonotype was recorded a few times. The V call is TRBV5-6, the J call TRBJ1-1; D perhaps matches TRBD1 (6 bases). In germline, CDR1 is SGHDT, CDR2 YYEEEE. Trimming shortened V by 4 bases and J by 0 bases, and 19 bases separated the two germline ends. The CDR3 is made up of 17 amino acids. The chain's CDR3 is CASSRLQGGGMNTEAFF. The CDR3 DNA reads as TGTGCCAGCAGCAGACTACAGGGAGGCGGGATGAACACTGAAGCTTTCTTT.

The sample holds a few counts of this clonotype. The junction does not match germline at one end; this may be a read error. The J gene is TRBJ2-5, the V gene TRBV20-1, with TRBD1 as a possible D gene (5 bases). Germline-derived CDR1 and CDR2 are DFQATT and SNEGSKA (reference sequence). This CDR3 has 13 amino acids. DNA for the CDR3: TGCAGTGCTCAGACAGCTTCCCAAGAAACCCAGTACTTC. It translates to CSAQTASQETQYF.

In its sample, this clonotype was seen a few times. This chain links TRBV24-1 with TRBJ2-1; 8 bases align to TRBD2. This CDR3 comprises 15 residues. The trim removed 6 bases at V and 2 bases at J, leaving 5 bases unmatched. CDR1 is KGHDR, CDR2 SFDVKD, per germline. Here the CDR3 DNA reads TGTGCCACCAGTTCGGCGGGAGGAACCTACAATGAGCAGTTCTTC. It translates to CATSSAGGTYNEQFF.

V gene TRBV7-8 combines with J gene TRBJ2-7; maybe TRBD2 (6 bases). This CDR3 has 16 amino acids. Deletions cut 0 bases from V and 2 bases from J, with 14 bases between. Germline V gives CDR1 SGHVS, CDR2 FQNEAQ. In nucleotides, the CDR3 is TGTGCCAGCAGCTTAGCGGGATCGGGAGCGACCTACGAGCAGTACTTC. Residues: CASSLAGSGATYEQYF. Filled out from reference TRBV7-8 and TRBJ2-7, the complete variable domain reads GAGVSQSPRYKVAKRGQDVALRCDPISGHVSLFWYQQALGQGPEFLTYFQNEAQLDKSGLPSDRFFAERPEGSVSTLKIQRTQQEDSAVYLCASSLAGSGATYEQYFGPGTRLTVT.

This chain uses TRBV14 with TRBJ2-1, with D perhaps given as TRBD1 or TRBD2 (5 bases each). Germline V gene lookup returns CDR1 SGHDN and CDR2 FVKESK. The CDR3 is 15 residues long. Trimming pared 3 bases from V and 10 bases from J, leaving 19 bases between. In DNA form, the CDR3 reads TGTGCCAGCAGCCAGGACTCCGGGACGTGGGGCGAGCAGTTCTTC. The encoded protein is CASSQDSGTWGEQFF.

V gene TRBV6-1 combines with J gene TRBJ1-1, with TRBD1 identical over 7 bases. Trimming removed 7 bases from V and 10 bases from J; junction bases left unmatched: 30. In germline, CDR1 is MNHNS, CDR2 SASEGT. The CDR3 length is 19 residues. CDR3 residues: CASTRRQGGYLCPRRGAFF. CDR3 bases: TGTGCCAGCACCCGCAGACAGGGAGGGTACCTCTGTCCCCGGAGAGGAGCTTTCTTT.

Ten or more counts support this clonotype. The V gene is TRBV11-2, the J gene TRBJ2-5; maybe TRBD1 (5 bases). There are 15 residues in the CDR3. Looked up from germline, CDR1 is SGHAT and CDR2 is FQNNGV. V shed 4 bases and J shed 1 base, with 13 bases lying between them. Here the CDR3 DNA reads TGTGCCAGCAGCTACCAGCTAGGGGCCCAAGAGACCCAGTACTTC. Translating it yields CASSYQLGAQETQYF.

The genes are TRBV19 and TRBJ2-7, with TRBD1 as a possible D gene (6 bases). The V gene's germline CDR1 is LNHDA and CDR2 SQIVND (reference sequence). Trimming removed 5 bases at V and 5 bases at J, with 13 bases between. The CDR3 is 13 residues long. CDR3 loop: CASSVQGSHEQYF. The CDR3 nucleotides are TGTGCCAGTAGTGTACAGGGTAGCCACGAGCAGTACTTC.

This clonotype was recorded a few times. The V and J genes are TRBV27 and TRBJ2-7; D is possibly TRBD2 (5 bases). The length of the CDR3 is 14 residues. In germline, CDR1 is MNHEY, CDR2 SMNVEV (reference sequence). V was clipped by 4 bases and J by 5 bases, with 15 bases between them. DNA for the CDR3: TGTGCCAGCAGTTCTGGTTCCCGGGGAAACGAGCAGTACTTC. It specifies CASSSGSRGNEQYF.

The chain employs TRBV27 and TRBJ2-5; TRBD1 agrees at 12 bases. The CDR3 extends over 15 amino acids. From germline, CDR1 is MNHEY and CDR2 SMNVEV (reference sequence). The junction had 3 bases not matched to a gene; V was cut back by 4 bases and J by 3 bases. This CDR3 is CASSWDRGREETQYF. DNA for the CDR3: TGTGCCAGCAGTTGGGACAGGGGGCGAGAAGAGACCCAGTACTTC.

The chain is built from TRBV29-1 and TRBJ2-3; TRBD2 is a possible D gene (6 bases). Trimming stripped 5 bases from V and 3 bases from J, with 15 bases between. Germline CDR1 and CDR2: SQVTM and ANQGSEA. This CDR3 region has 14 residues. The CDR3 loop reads CSVSLRGTTDTQYF. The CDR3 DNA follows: TGCAGCGTTTCCCTGCGCGGGACGACAGATACGCAGTATTTT.

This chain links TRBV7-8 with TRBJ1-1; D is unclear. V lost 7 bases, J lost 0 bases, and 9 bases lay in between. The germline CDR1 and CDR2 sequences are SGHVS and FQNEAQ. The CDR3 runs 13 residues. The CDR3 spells CASTQEMNTEAFF. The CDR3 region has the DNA TGTGCCAGCACTCAGGAGATGAACACTGAAGCTTTCTTT. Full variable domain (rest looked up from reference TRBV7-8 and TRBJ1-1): GAGVSQSPRYKVAKRGQDVALRCDPISGHVSLFWYQQALGQGPEFLTYFQNEAQLDKSGLPSDRFFAERPEGSVSTLKIQRTQQEDSAVYLCASTQEMNTEAFFGQGTRLTVV.

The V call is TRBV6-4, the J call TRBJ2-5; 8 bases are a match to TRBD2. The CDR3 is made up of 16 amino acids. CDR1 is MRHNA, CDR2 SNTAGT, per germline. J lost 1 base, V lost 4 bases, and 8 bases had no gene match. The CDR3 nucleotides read TGTGCCAGCAGTGCTTCGAGCGGGAGTACCCAAGAGACCCAGTACTTC. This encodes CASSASSGSTQETQYF.

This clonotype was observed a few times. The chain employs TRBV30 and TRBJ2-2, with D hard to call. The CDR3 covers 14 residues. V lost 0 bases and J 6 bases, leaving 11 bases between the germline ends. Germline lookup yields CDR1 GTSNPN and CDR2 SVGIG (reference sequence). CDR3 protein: CAWSVGPTAGELFF. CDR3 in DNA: TGTGCCTGGAGTGTAGGCCCGACGGCCGGGGAGCTGTTTTTT.

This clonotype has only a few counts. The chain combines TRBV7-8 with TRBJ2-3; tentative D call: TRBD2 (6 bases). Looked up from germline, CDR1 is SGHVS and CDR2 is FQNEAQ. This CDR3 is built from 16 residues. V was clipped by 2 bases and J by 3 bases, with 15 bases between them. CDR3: CASSLRGLGGTDTQYF. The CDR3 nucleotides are TGTGCCAGCAGCTTAAGGGGACTCGGGGGTACAGATACGCAGTATTTT.

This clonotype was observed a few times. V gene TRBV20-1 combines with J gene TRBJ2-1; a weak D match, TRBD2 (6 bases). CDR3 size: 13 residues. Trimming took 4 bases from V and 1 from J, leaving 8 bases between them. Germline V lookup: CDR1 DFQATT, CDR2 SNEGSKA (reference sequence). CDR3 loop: CSAKAGSYNEQFF. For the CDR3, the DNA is TGCAGTGCTAAGGCGGGATCCTACAATGAGCAGTTCTTC.

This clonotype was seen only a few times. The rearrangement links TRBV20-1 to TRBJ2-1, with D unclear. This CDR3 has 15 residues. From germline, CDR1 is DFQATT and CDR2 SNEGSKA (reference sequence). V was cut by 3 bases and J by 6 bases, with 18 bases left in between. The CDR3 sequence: CSARNPNQGPNEQFF. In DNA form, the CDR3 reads TGCAGTGCTAGGAATCCTAATCAAGGGCCCAATGAGCAGTTCTTC.

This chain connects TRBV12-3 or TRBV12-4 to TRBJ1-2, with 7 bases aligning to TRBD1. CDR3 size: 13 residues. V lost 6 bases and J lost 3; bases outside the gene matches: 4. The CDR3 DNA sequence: TGTGCCAGCAGACCGACAGGGCACTATGGCTACACCTTC. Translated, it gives CASRPTGHYGYTF.

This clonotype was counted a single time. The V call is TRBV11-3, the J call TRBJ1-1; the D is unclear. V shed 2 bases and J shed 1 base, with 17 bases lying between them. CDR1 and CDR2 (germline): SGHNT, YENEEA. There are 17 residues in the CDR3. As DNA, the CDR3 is TGTGCCAGCAGCTTAAGAATTATCTGGAGGACGAACACTGAAGCTTTCTTT. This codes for CASSLRIIWRTNTEAFF.

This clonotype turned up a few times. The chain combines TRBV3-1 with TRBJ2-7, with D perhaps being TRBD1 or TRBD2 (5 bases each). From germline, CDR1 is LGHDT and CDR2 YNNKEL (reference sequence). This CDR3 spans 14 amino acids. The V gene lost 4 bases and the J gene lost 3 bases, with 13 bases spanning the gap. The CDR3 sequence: CASSPRRGDYEQYF. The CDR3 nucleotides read TGTGCCAGCAGCCCTCGACGAGGGGACTACGAGCAGTACTTC.

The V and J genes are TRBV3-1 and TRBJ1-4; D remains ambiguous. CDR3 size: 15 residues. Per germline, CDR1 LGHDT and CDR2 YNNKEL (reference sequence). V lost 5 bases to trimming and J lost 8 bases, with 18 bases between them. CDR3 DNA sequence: TGTGCCAGCAGCTCCTACGGTGAGGGTGGCGAAAAACTGTTTTTT. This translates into CASSSYGEGGEKLFF.

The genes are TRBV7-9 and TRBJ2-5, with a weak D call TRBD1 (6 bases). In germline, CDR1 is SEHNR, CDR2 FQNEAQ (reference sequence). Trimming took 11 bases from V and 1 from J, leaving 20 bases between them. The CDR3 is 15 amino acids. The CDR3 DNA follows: TGTGCCTCATCAAGTGGGGGCGCGATCCAAGAGACCCAGTACTTC. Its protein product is CASSSGGAIQETQYF.

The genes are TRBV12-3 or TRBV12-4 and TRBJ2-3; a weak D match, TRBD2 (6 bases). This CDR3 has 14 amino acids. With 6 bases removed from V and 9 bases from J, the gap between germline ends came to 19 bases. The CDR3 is CASRIGGSGGTQYF. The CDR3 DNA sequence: TGTGCCAGCAGGATTGGGGGGAGCGGTGGAACGCAGTATTTT.

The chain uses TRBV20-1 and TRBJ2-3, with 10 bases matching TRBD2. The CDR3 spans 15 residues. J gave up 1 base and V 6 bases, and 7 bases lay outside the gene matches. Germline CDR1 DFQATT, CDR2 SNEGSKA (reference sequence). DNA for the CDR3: TGCAGTGCCCCCGATCTAGCGGGAGGCACAGATACGCAGTATTTT. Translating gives CSAPDLAGGTDTQYF.

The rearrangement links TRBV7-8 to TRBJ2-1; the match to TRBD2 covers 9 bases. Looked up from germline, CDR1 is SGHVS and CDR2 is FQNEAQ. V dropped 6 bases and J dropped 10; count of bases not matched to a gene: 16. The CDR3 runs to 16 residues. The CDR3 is CASSPRGLAALMEQFF. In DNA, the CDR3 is TGTGCCAGCAGTCCGCGGGGACTAGCAGCCTTAATGGAGCAGTTCTTC.

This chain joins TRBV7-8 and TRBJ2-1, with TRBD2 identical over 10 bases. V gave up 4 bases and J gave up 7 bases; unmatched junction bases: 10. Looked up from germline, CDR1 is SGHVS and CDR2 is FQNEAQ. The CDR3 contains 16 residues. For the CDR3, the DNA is TGTGCCAGCAGCTCGATTCTAGCGGGAGTAAGAAATGAGCAGTTCTTC. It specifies CASSSILAGVRNEQFF.

The CDR3 loop is CASSPSGPRTDTQYF. CDR3 DNA: TGCGCCAGCAGCCCATCCGGGCCCCGCACAGATACGCAGTATTTT. V and J are TRBV5-1 and TRBJ2-3; D not certain. Trimming left V 4 bases short and J 1 base short, with 13 bases between. Germline values: CDR1 SGHRS, CDR2 YFSETQ. The length of the CDR3 is 15 residues.